This is a list of T cell receptor beta chains from one sample in a study of type 1 regulatory T cells. TCRdb fed the reads into MiXCR, producing one record per CDR3 protein. Of tens of thousands of distinct CDR3 sequences in the sample, less than 25% were seen once. Antigens of these TCRs are unknown. Sequencing input: cultured type 1 regulatory T (Tr1) cells, either the whole culture or a sorted fraction (not recorded which). Receptor source: a human donor in good health. Each CDR3 is given with its conserved first and last residue. The D gene is left open where the match is weak. A clone size is listed for some rows: how often the clone was seen (once, few, many), or a class if it is expanded.

j_call d_call v_call clone_size cdr3_aa cdr3_nt
TRBJ1-2 . TRBV21-1 . CAKCGSGYTF TGTGCCAAGTGCGGTAGTGGCTACACCTTC
TRBJ2-3 TRBD1 TRBV10-3 few CAISDRQGGTDTQYF TGTGCCATCAGTGATAGACAGGGAGGCACAGATACGCAGTATTTT
TRBJ2-7 TRBD2 TRBV15 . CATSRGLAETYEQYF TGTGCCACCAGCAGAGGACTAGCGGAAACCTACGAGCAGTACTTC
TRBJ1-1 . TRBV29-1 . CSGGRGPNTEAFF TGCAGCGGCGGCAGGGGCCCAAACACTGAAGCTTTCTTT
TRBJ2-3 . TRBV7-8 many CASSRTRTSTDTQYF TGTGCCAGCAGCCGGACCCGTACTAGCACAGATACGCAGTATTTT
TRBJ2-5 . TRBV5-1 many CASSNTQETQYF TGCGCCAGCAGCAACACCCAAGAGACCCAGTACTTC
TRBJ2-7 . TRBV3-1 few CASSQTSYEQYF TGTGCCAGCAGCCAGACTAGCTACGAGCAGTACTTC
TRBJ2-7 . TRBV20-1 few CSARRWGRAYEQYF TGCAGTGCTCGAAGATGGGGCAGGGCCTACGAGCAGTACTTC
TRBJ2-3 . TRBV6-5 . CASCTVQFPDTQYF TGTGCCAGCTGCACCGTTCAGTTCCCAGATACGCAGTATTTT
TRBJ2-7 . TRBV7-3 many CASSLGGGSSYEQYF TGTGCCAGCAGCTTAGGAGGGGGCAGCTCCTACGAGCAGTACTTC
TRBJ1-5 . TRBV12-3/TRBV12-4 . CASSLGGSRNQPQHF TGTGCCAGCAGTTTGGGAGGGAGTAGAAATCAGCCCCAGCATTTT
TRBJ2-7 TRBD1 TRBV20-1 few CSLGGQETYEQYF TGCAGTCTAGGGGGACAGGAGACCTACGAGCAGTACTTC
TRBJ1-6 . TRBV6-1 . CASSEHEQRGSYNSPLHF TGTGCCAGCAGTGAACACGAACAGCGGGGCTCCTATAATTCACCCCTCCACTTT
TRBJ2-1 . TRBV29-1 . CSVVNGRYNEQFF TGCAGCGTTGTTAATGGCCGATACAATGAGCAGTTCTTC
TRBJ2-5 . TRBV20-1 few CSVTGVGETQYF TGCAGTGTAACGGGAGTGGGGGAGACCCAGTACTTC
TRBJ1-1 . TRBV5-6 many CASSRVSTEAFF TGTGCCAGCAGCCGGGTATCCACTGAAGCTTTCTTT
TRBJ2-1 . TRBV10-3 few CAIRDTGEQFF TGTGCCATCAGAGATACTGGTGAGCAGTTCTTC
TRBJ2-2 . TRBV5-1 . CASRTSSIYTGELFF TGCGCCAGCAGAACCTCTAGTATCTACACCGGGGAGCTGTTTTTT
TRBJ2-3 . TRBV27 few CASSLIGVADTQYF TGTGCCAGCAGTTTAATAGGGGTGGCAGATACGCAGTATTTT
TRBJ1-1 . TRBV7-9 . CASSPPFLGMNTEAFF TGTGCCAGCAGCCCGCCGTTCCTGGGCATGAACACTGAAGCTTTCTTT
TRBJ1-6 . TRBV9 . CASSVAGTGSPLHF TGTGCCAGCAGCGTAGCGGGGACCGGCTCACCCCTCCACTTT
TRBJ2-7 . TRBV28 . CASRGDRTDVEQYF TGTGCCAGCCGAGGAGACAGGACAGACGTGGAGCAGTACTTC
TRBJ1-1 . TRBV6-2/TRBV6-3 . CASSQQGRNTEAFF TGTGCCAGCAGCCAGCAAGGGAGAAACACTGAAGCTTTCTTT
TRBJ2-1 TRBD1 TRBV7-9 few CASSLAGQGKALGYNEQFF TGTGCCAGCAGCTTAGCCGGACAGGGGAAAGCACTAGGCTACAATGAGCAGTTCTTC
TRBJ2-6 . TRBV18 . CASSPPRTGANVLTF TGCGCCAGCTCACCACCGAGGACCGGGGCCAACGTCCTGACTTTC
TRBJ2-2 TRBD2 TRBV15 . CATSQPRGTSAGELFF TGTGCCACCAGCCAGCCTAGGGGGACTAGCGCCGGGGAGCTGTTTTTT
TRBJ1-6 . TRBV7-2 . CASSSDSLYNSPLHF TGTGCCAGCAGCTCCGACAGCCTCTATAATTCACCCCTCCACTTT
TRBJ1-6 . TRBV27 . CASPPITRTAGGPIHF TGTGCCAGCCCCCCAATCACCCGGACAGCCGGGGGCCCCATCCACTTT
TRBJ1-1 . TRBV6-5 many CASRAGAEAFF TGTGCCAGCAGAGCAGGGGCAGAAGCTTTCTTT
TRBJ2-4 TRBD1 TRBV5-1 . CASSLEPGGSNIQYF TGCGCCAGCAGCTTGGAGCCAGGGGGTAGCAACATTCAGTACTTC
TRBJ2-5 . TRBV20-1 many CSARVTGRETQYF TGCAGTGCTAGAGTAACAGGGCGAGAGACCCAGTACTTC
TRBJ2-5 TRBD2 TRBV20-1 few CSALVAGVETQYF TGCAGTGCTTTAGTAGCGGGAGTCGAGACCCAGTACTTC
TRBJ2-7 TRBD1 TRBV4-3 . CASSQRTGPYEQYF TGCGCCAGCAGCCAAAGGACAGGGCCCTACGAGCAGTACTTC
TRBJ2-5 TRBD2 TRBV12-3/TRBV12-4 . CASSPRVAGEGETQYF TGTGCCAGCAGCCCTCGGGTAGCGGGAGAAGGAGAGACCCAGTACTTC
TRBJ1-2 . TRBV12-3/TRBV12-4 . CASRHEALKGYGYTF TGTGCCAGCAGACATGAGGCTTTAAAGGGCTATGGCTACACCTTC
TRBJ2-6 TRBD1 TRBV12-3/TRBV12-4 few CASSHPGQGRSGANVLTF TGTGCCAGCAGTCATCCGGGACAGGGACGCTCTGGGGCCAACGTCCTGACTTTC
TRBJ2-2 TRBD2 TRBV20-1 . CSANRGTSGFTGELFF TGCAGTGCTAACAGGGGGACTAGCGGGTTCACCGGGGAGCTGTTTTTT
TRBJ1-1 . TRBV12-3/TRBV12-4 many CASSLQGIGEAFF TGTGCCAGCAGTTTGCAGGGGATCGGAGAAGCTTTCTTT
TRBJ2-5 TRBD1 TRBV20-1 many CSARGGQVEETQYF TGCAGTGCTAGAGGTGGACAGGTTGAGGAGACCCAGTACTTC
TRBJ2-1 . TRBV6-1 few CASSPGGVQFNEQFF TGTGCCAGCAGCCCAGGGGGGGTTCAATTCAATGAGCAGTTCTTC
TRBJ1-1 . TRBV5-1 few CASGTTGSSTEAFF TGCGCCAGCGGGACCACAGGGTCGAGCACTGAAGCTTTCTTT
TRBJ1-3 . TRBV20-1 few CSARAPSGNTIYF TGCAGTGCTAGAGCTCCCTCTGGAAACACCATATATTTT
TRBJ2-1 . TRBV28 . CASSLSGTGTFNEQFF TGTGCCAGCAGTTTAAGCGGGACAGGCACCTTCAATGAGCAGTTCTTC
TRBJ1-1 . TRBV5-1 . CASSLGGVSNTEAFF TGCGCCAGCAGCTTGGGGGGCGTCAGTAACACTGAAGCTTTCTTT
TRBJ1-5 TRBD1 TRBV20-1 . CSAATGVFQPQHF TGCAGTGCAGCGACAGGGGTGTTTCAGCCCCAGCATTTT
TRBJ1-5 . TRBV20-1 few CSARLPGDPRGPQHF TGCAGTGCTAGACTTCCGGGAGACCCCCGGGGGCCCCAGCATTTT
TRBJ1-4 TRBD1 TRBV20-1 . CSARAGTGDIEKLFF TGCAGTGCTAGAGCAGGGACAGGGGACATCGAAAAACTGTTTTTT
TRBJ2-1 . TRBV5-1 . CASSLTGEGYNEQFF TGCGCCAGCAGCTTGACGGGAGAAGGTTACAATGAGCAGTTCTTC
TRBJ1-3 . TRBV7-2 . CASSRRGLGNTIYF TGTGCCAGCAGCAGGAGGGGCCTTGGAAACACCATATATTTT